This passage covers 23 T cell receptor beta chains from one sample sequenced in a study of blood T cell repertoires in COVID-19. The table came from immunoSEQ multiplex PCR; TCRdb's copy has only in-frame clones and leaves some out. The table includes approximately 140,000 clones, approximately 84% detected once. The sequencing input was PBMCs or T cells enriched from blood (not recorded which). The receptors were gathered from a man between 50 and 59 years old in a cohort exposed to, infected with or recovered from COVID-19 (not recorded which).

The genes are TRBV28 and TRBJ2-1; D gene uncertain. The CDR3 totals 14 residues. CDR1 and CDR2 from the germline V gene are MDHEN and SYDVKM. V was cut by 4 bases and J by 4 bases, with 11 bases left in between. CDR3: CASSSLTGYNEQFF. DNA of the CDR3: TGTGCCAGCAGTTCCCTGACTGGTTACAATGAGCAGTTCTTC. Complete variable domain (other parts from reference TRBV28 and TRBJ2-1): DVKVTQSSRYLVKRTGEKVFLECVQDMDHENMFWYRQDPGLGLRLIYFSYDVKMKEKGDIPEGYSVSREKKERFSLILESASTNQTSMYLCASSSLTGYNEQFFGPGTRLTVL.

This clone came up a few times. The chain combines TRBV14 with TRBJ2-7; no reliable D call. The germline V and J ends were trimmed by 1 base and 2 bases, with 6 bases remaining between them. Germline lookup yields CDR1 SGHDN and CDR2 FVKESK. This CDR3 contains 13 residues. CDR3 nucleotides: TGTGCCAGCAGCCAAGGACGGGCCTACGAGCAGTACTTC. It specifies CASSQGRAYEQYF.

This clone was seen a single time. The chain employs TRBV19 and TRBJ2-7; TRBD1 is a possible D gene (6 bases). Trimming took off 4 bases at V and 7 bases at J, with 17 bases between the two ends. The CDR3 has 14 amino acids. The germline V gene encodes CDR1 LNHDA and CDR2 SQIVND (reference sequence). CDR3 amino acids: CASSTIQGMGEQYF. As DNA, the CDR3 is TGTGCCAGTAGTACCATACAGGGAATGGGGGAGCAGTACTTC. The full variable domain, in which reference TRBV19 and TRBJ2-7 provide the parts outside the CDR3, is DGGITQSPKYLFRKEGQNVTLSCEQNLNHDAMYWYRQDPGQGLRLIYYSQIVNDFQKGDIAEGYSVSREKKESFPLTVTSAQKNPTAFYLCASSTIQGMGEQYFGPGTRLTVT.

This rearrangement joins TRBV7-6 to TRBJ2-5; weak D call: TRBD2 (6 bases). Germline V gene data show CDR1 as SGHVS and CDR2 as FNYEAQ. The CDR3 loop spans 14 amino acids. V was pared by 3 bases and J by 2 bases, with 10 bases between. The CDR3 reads CASSLWGVQETQYF. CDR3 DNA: TGTGCCAGCAGCTTGTGGGGGGTTCAAGAGACCCAGTACTTC.

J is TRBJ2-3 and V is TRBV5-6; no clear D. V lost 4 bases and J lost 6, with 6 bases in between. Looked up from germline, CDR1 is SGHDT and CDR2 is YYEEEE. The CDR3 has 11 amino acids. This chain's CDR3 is CASSRSDTQYF. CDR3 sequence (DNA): TGTGCCAGCAGCCGGAGCGATACGCAGTATTTT.

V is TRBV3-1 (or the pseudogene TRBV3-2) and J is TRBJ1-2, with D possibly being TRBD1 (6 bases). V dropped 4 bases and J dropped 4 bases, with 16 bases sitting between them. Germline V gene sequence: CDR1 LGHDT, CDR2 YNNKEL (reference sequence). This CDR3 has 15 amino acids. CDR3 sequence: CASSPSRRGAYGYTF. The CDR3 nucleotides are TGTGCCAGCAGCCCCTCCCGACGGGGGGCCTATGGCTACACCTTC.

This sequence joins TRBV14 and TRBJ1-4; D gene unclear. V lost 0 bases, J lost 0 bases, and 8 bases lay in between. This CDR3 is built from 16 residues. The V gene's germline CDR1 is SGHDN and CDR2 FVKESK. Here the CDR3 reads CASSQDSLSTNEKLFF. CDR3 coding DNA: TGTGCCAGCAGCCAAGATAGCCTCTCAACTAATGAAAAACTGTTTTTT.

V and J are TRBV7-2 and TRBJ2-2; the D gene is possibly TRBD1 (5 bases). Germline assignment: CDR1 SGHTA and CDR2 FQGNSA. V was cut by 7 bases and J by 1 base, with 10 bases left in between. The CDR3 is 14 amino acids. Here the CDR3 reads CASTPRGNTGELFF. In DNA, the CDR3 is TGTGCCAGCACCCCTAGGGGGAACACCGGGGAGCTGTTTTTT.

The CDR3 loop is CASSLDPGGSYEQYF. The CDR3, as DNA: TGTGCCAGCAGCTTAGATCCCGGTGGTTCCTACGAGCAGTACTTC. The rearrangement joins TRBV11-2 to TRBJ2-7; D gene ambiguous. V was cut by 0 bases and J by 1 base, with 10 bases left in between. Germline lookup yields CDR1 SGHAT and CDR2 FQNNGV. The CDR3 consists of 15 residues.

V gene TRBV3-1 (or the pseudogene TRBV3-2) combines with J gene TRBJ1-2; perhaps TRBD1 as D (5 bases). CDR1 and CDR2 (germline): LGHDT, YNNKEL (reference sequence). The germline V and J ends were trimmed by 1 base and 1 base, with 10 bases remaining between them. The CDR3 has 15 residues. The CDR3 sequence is CASSQGATVNYGYTF. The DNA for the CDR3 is TGTGCCAGCAGCCAAGGCGCGACAGTTAACTATGGCTACACCTTC.

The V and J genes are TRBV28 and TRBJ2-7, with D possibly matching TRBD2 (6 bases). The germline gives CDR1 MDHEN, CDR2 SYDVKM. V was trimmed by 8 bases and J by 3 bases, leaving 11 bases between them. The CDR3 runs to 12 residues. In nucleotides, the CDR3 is TGTGCCAGCCATAGCGGAAACTACGAGCAGTACTTC. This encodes CASHSGNYEQYF.

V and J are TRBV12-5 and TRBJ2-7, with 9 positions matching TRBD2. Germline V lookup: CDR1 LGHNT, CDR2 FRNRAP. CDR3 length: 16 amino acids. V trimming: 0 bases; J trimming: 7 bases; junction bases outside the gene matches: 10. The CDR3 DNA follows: TGTGCTAGTGGTTTGGTTAGAATAGCGGGAGAGGGAGAGCAGTACTTC. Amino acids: CASGLVRIAGEGEQYF.

The CDR3 here is CASSSLPGSGNTIYF. The CDR3 nucleotides are TGCGCCAGCAGCTCACTCCCGGGCTCTGGAAACACCATATATTTT. V gene TRBV5-1 combines with J gene TRBJ1-3; no clear D. There are 15 residues in the CDR3. V was cut by 3 bases and J by 0 bases, with 10 bases left in between. Per the germline V gene, CDR1 is SGHRS and CDR2 is YFSETQ.

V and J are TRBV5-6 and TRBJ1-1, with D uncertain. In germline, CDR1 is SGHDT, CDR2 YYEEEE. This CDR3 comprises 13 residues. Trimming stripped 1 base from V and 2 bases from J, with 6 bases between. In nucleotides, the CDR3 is TGTGCCAGCAGCTTGTGGCCCAACACTGAAGCTTTCTTT. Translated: CASSLWPNTEAFF.

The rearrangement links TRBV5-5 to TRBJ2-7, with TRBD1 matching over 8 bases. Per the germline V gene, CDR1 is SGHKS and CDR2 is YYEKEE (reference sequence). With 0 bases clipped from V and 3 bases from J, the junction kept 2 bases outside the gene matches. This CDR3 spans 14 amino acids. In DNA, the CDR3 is TGTGCCAGCAGCTTGGACAGGGGGTTCTACGAGCAGTACTTC. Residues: CASSLDRGFYEQYF.

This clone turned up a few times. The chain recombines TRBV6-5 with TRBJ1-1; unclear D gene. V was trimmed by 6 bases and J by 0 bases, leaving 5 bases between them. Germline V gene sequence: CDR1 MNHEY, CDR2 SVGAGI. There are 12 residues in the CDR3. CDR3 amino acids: CASSRLNTEAFF. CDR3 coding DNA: TGTGCCAGCAGCAGATTGAACACTGAAGCTTTCTTT.

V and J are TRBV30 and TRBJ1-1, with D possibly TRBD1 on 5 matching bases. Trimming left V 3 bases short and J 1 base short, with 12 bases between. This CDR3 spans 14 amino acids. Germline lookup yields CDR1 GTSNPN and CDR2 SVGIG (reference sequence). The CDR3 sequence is CAWSPRDANTEAFF. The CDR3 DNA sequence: TGTGCCTGGAGCCCCAGGGATGCGAACACTGAAGCTTTCTTT. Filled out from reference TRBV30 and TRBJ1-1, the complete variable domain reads SQTIHQWPATLVQPVGSPLSLECTVEGTSNPNLYWYRQAAGRGLQLLFYSVGIGQISSEVPQNLSASRPQDRQFILSSKKLLLSDSGFYLCAWSPRDANTEAFFGQGTRLTVV.

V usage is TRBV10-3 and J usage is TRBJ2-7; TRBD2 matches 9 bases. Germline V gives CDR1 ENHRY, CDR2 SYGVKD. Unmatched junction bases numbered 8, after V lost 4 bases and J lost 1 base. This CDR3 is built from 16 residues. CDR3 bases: TGTGCCATCAGTGGACTAGCGGAGTCTCTTTCCTACGAGCAGTACTTC. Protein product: CAISGLAESLSYEQYF.

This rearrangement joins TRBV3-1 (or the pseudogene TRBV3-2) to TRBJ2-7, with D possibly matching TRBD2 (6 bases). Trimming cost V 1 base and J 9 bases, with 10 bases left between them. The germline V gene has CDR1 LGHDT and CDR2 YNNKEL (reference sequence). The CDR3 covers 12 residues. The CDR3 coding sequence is TGTGCCAGCAGCCAAGGGAGGGAACGGCAGTACTTC. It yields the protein CASSQGRERQYF.

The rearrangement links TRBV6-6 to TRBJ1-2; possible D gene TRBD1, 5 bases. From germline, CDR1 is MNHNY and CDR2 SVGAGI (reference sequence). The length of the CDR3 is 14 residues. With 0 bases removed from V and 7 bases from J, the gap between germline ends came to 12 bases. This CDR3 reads CASSYSEGRSGYTF. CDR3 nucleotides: TGTGCCAGCAGTTACTCGGAGGGACGGTCTGGCTACACCTTC.

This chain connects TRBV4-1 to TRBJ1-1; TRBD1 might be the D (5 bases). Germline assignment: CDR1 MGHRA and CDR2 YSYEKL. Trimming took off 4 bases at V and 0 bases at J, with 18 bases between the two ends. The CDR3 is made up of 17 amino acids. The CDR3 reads CASSLGGTVALNTEAFF. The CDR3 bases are TGCGCCAGCAGCCTGGGAGGGACGGTCGCTCTGAACACTGAAGCTTTCTTT.

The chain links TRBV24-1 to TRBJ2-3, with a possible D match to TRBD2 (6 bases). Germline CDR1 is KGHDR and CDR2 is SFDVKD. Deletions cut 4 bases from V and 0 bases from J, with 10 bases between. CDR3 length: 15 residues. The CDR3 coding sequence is TGTGCCACCAGTGAGGGGGGAACGAGCACAGATACGCAGTATTTT. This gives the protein CATSEGGTSTDTQYF.

CDR3 nucleotide sequence: TGTGCCATCAGTGAGACGGAGGAAACTGAAGCTTTCTTT. Residues: CAISETEETEAFF. V is TRBV10-3 and J is TRBJ1-1, with unresolved D. CDR3 length: 13 residues. V lost 2 bases, J lost 5 bases, and 9 bases lay in between. CDR1 is ENHRY and CDR2 is SYGVKD in the germline V gene.